These 32 T cell receptor beta chains were all obtained from the same sample, sequenced in a study of blood T cells in healthy people across ages (dated by TCRdb to between 2014 and 2017). The library was produced with 5' RACE. Sequenced on an Illumina HiSeq 2500. A second PCR of about 7 to 12 cycles was run with a J-beta primer mix and a sample-barcoded 5' primer. TCRdb trimmed the raw reads at Q25, called clones with MiXCR and kept productive beta chains. When rows share a CDR3 protein, they turn into one entry using the most common DNA and genes. This sample holds 1.6 million or so distinct CDR3 sequences; almost 35% were observed only once. The ten biggest clones cover 11% of the sample. The sample comprised blood. All receptors derive from a woman in her thirties in good health.

The chain is built from TRBV10-1 and TRBJ2-3; no definite D call. V gave up 0 bases and J gave up 3 bases, with 10 bases separating them. The CDR3 is 15 amino acids. Germline values: CDR1 WNHNN, CDR2 SYGVQD (reference sequence). The CDR3 bases are TGCGCCAGCAGTGAGTCGGCGGTTTGGACAGATACGCAGTATTTT. This translates into CASSESAVWTDTQYF.

This clonotype was seen only a few times. The chain combines TRBV4-1 with TRBJ1-6; D gene uncertain. Germline V lookup: CDR1 MGHRA, CDR2 YSYEKL. Trimming took 8 bases from V and 6 from J, leaving 17 bases between them. This CDR3 region has 15 residues. CDR3 residues: CASGLRDIINSPLHF. For the CDR3, the DNA is TGCGCCAGCGGCCTCCGGGATATAATTAATTCACCCCTCCACTTT.

About this clonotype itself: A clone one base away is much larger, so this may be a read error. V usage is TRBV11-2 and J usage is TRBJ2-7, with a tentative D call TRBD2 (6 bases). CDR1 and CDR2 (germline): SGHAT, FQNNGV. The CDR3 runs to 14 residues. The CDR3 nucleotides are TGTGTCAGCAGCTTAGCGGCAAGCACCTACGAGCAGTACTTC. This encodes CVSSLAASTYEQYF. The full variable domain, completed using reference TRBV11-2 and TRBJ2-7, is EAGVAQSPRYKIIEKRQSVAFWCNPISGHATLYWYQQILGQGPKLLIQFQNNGVVDDSQLPKDRFSAERLKGVDSTLKIQPAKLEDSAVYLCVSSLAASTYEQYFGPGTRLTVT.

The V and J genes are TRBV25-1 and TRBJ2-3, with D uncertain. Near its end, the DNA agrees better with TRBJ1-5, so the J call may be wrong. This CDR3 has 16 amino acids. Germline V CDR1 and CDR2: MGHDK, SYGVNS. The CDR3 reads CASSELGGVSTDTQHF. The CDR3 DNA reads TGTGCCAGCAGTGAATTGGGCGGGGTGAGCACAGATACGCAGCATTTT.

The J gene is TRBJ2-1, the V gene TRBV5-4; 7 bases fit TRBD1. Germline CDR1 and CDR2: SGHNT and YYREEE (reference sequence). The CDR3 has 15 amino acids. V gave up 6 bases and J gave up 4 bases; unmatched junction bases: 10. CDR3 region: CASNQVGQDYNEQFF. DNA for the CDR3: TGTGCCAGCAACCAGGTCGGACAGGATTACAATGAGCAGTTCTTC.

Concerning this clonotype itself: One end of the junction is discordant with germline, which a read error may explain. The chain recombines TRBV28 with TRBJ2-2; no definite D call. The CDR3 spans 15 residues. CDR1 and CDR2 from the germline V gene are MDHEN and SYDVKM. CDR3 sequence (DNA): TGTGCCGGCAGCCCCCCGCAGATGAACACCGGGGAGCTGTTTTTT. This codes for CAGSPPQMNTGELFF.

This clonotype has more than one count but fewer than ten. The V gene is TRBV9, the J gene TRBJ1-1; D remains unclear. Germline CDR1 reads SGDLS; CDR2 reads YYNGEE. Trimming took off 2 bases at V and 0 bases at J, with 8 bases between the two ends. This CDR3 has 14 amino acids. CDR3 sequence reads: CASSVSAMNTEAFF. DNA of the CDR3: TGTGCCAGCAGCGTTTCCGCTATGAACACTGAAGCTTTCTTT.

As regards this clonotype: Germline is not matched at one junction end, which may reflect a read error. V gene TRBV6-1 combines with J gene TRBJ2-5; TRBD1 matches 10 bases. The CDR3 runs to 15 residues. Germline V gene data show CDR1 as MNHNS and CDR2 as SASEGT. The CDR3 region has the DNA TGTGCCGGCAGCCCGGACAGGGGGACCCAAGAGACCCAGTACTTC. It translates to CAGSPDRGTQETQYF.

V gene TRBV28 combines with J gene TRBJ2-5, with D perhaps assigned TRBD1 or TRBD2 (5 bases each). This CDR3 is 17 amino acids long. The V gene's germline CDR1 is MDHEN and CDR2 SYDVKM. CDR3 sequence reads: CPKSRWGTGPIQETQYF. The CDR3 nucleotides read TGTCCCAAGTCTAGGTGGGGGACGGGGCCTATCCAAGAGACCCAGTACTTC.

This clonotype was seen a handful of times. This rearrangement joins TRBV7-9 to TRBJ2-1; 8 bases are shared with TRBD2. V was clipped by 0 bases and J by 10 bases; unmatched bases: 8. The V gene's germline CDR1 is SEHNR and CDR2 FQNEAQ (reference sequence). This CDR3 has 15 amino acids. The DNA for the CDR3 is TGTGCCAGCAGCTTAGCCGCGGGGGGCGGGGGCGAGCAGTTCTTC. Its translation is CASSLAAGGGGEQFF.

The chain employs TRBV5-1 and TRBJ2-1; TRBD2 aligns across 11 bases. CDR1 is SGHRS and CDR2 is YFSETQ in the germline V gene. With V trimmed by 2 bases and J by 0 bases, 7 bases remained unmatched. CDR3 length equals 18 residues. The CDR3 spells CASSFWTSGSSSYNEQFF. The DNA of the CDR3 is TGCGCCAGCAGCTTCTGGACTAGCGGGTCCAGCTCCTACAATGAGCAGTTCTTC.

The CDR3 nucleotides are TGCAGTGCCCAGCGAGGGAGCGGGAGGGCGGACTACAATGAGCAGTTCTTC. Translating it yields CSAQRGSGRADYNEQFF. The gene calls are TRBV20-1 and TRBJ2-1; TRBD2 matches at 10 bases. The J segment lost 3 bases and the V segment lost 6 bases, leaving 14 bases of the junction unmatched. In germline, CDR1 is DFQATT, CDR2 SNEGSKA (reference sequence). The CDR3 contains 17 residues.

This clonotype was seen more than once but under ten times. The V call is TRBV7-2, the J call TRBJ2-1; D might be TRBD2 (5 bases). This CDR3 region has 11 residues. Trimming left V 0 bases short and J 15 bases short, with 9 bases between. CDR1 is SGHTA, CDR2 FQGNSA, per germline. Here the CDR3 DNA reads TGTGCCAGCAGCTTAGCGGGAGTGTTGTTCTTC. Its translation: CASSLAGVLFF.

As regards this clonotype: At one end the junction does not follow the germline gene, possibly because of a read error. The chain carries TRBV4-1 and TRBJ1-1; no definite D call. The CDR3 extends over 19 amino acids. CDR1 is MGHRA and CDR2 is YSYEKL in the germline V gene. The CDR3 loop reads CAGSQDSLSVSAKSTEAFF. CDR3 coding DNA: TGCGCCGGCAGCCAAGATTCACTGTCTGTCTCCGCGAAGAGCACTGAAGCTTTCTTT.

V gene TRBV11-1 combines with J gene TRBJ1-1, with D perhaps TRBD1 (5 bases). The V gene's germline CDR1 is SGHAT and CDR2 FQDESV (reference sequence). The CDR3 has 14 residues. V was cut by 5 bases and J by 1 base, with 11 bases left in between. The CDR3 is CASSRSGTNTEAFF. For the CDR3, the DNA is TGTGCCAGCAGCCGGTCCGGGACGAACACTGAAGCTTTCTTT. Full variable domain (remainder filled in from reference TRBV11-1 and TRBJ1-1): EAEVAQSPRYKITEKSQAVAFWCDPISGHATLYWYRQILGQGPELLVQFQDESVVDDSQLPKDRFSAERLKGVDSTLKIQPAELGDSAMYLCASSRSGTNTEAFFGQGTRLTVV.

This clonotype was detected only a few times. The gene calls are TRBV28 and TRBJ1-5; no clear D. V was cut by 7 bases and J by 6 bases, with 16 bases left in between. CDR1 is MDHEN and CDR2 is SYDVKM in the germline V gene. The CDR3 is 14 residues long. CDR3 amino acids: CASTLTVGIQPQHF. The CDR3 bases are TGTGCCAGCACTCTCACCGTGGGGATTCAGCCCCAGCATTTT.

This clonotype was detected only a few times. The V and J genes are TRBV5-1 and TRBJ2-7; 7 bases are shared with TRBD2. This CDR3 spans 14 amino acids. From germline, CDR1 is SGHRS and CDR2 YFSETQ. V gave up 0 bases and J gave up 6 bases; unmatched junction bases: 6. The CDR3 reads CASSLGGPGGEQYF. The CDR3 DNA follows: TGCGCCAGCAGCTTGGGGGGCCCGGGAGGCGAGCAGTACTTC.

A few counts support this clonotype. This sequence joins TRBV12-3 or TRBV12-4 and TRBJ1-5; 10 bases are a match to TRBD1. The V gene end was trimmed by 0 bases and the J gene end by 4 bases; junction bases not matched to a gene: 12. The CDR3 extends over 19 amino acids. The CDR3, as DNA: TGTGCCAGCAGTTTAGCGCTGGGGACAGGGGTTTGGAGTAATCAGCCCCAGCATTTT. It codes for CASSLALGTGVWSNQPQHF.

This chain uses TRBV27 with TRBJ2-5; TRBD2 matches at 12 bases. CDR1 and CDR2 (germline): MNHEY, SMNVEV (reference sequence). This CDR3 region has 13 residues. V lost 5 bases and J lost 13; bases outside the gene matches: 8. CDR3 bases: TGTGCCAGCAGTACGACTAGCGGGGGATCTTTGTACTTC. Translation gives CASSTTSGGSLYF.

The V call is TRBV6-5, the J call TRBJ1-2; TRBD1 might be the D (6 bases). The germline V gene has CDR1 MNHEY and CDR2 SVGAGI. V was clipped by 0 bases and J by 7 bases, with 15 bases between them. The CDR3 sequence is 15 residues long. CDR3 in DNA: TGTGCCAGCAGTTACTCGATTACAGGGCAAGGTGGCTACACCTTC. Amino acids: CASSYSITGQGGYTF.

CDR3 nucleotide sequence: TGTGCCCGCAACCCTAGCGGGATCCGCGAGCAGTACTTC. It codes for CARNPSGIREQYF. V is TRBV28 and J is TRBJ2-5; 9 nucleotides align to TRBD2. Gene TRBJ2-7 matches the end of the DNA better, so the J call may be wrong. Germline assignment: CDR1 MDHEN and CDR2 SYDVKM. The CDR3 spans 13 residues.

The chain carries TRBV20-1 and TRBJ2-7, with 12 bases that match TRBD1. CDR1 is DFQATT, CDR2 SNEGSKA, per germline (reference sequence). Trimming removed 1 base from V and 3 bases from J; junction bases left unmatched: 10. The CDR3 runs 17 residues. In DNA form, the CDR3 reads TGCAGTGCTAGAGCGGAGATTGGGACAGGGGGCTTCTACGAGCAGTACTTC. Amino acid sequence: CSARAEIGTGGFYEQYF.

The chain recombines TRBV6-5 with TRBJ2-3; 8 nucleotides align to TRBD1. The CDR3 runs to 13 residues. Looked up from germline, CDR1 is MNHEY and CDR2 is SVGAGI. After removal of 0 bases from V and 14 bases from J, the junction contained 7 bases not matched to a gene. The CDR3 DNA follows: TGTGCCAGCAGTTACTCAGGACAGGGTAGCCGGTATTTT. This sequence encodes CASSYSGQGSRYF.

This clonotype has only a few counts. The chain employs TRBV29-1 and TRBJ2-3, with 10 bases lining up with TRBD2. Per the germline V gene, CDR1 is SQVTM and CDR2 is ANQGSEA. V lost 4 bases and J lost 4; bases outside the gene matches: 8. The CDR3 consists of 15 residues. The CDR3: CSVARLAGVSDTQYF. The CDR3 nucleotides are TGCAGCGTTGCCAGGCTAGCGGGAGTCTCAGATACGCAGTATTTT.

The chain uses TRBV7-2 and TRBJ2-1, with 12 positions matching TRBD2. V trimming: 2 bases; J trimming: 3 bases; junction bases outside the gene matches: 14. The CDR3 length is 20 residues. CDR1 SGHTA and CDR2 FQGNSA come from the germline V gene. CDR3: CASSLKDGGLAGGLYNEQFF. CDR3 in DNA: TGTGCCAGCAGCTTAAAAGACGGAGGGCTAGCGGGAGGGCTCTACAATGAGCAGTTCTTC.

This clonotype was observed at least ten times. This chain links TRBV7-6 with TRBJ1-6; the D gene is possibly TRBD1 (6 bases). The germline V gene has CDR1 SGHVS and CDR2 FNYEAQ. Trimming left V 2 bases short and J 11 bases short, with 25 bases between. This CDR3 region has 18 residues. CDR3 residues: CASSLSAGGRARPAPLHF. CDR3 nucleotide sequence: TGTGCCAGCAGCTTATCAGCGGGGGGCAGGGCGAGGCCTGCACCCCTCCACTTT.

In DNA form, the CDR3 reads TGCAGTGCTAGATTCAGCGGGGGTCCCCAAGAGACCCAGTACTTC. It yields the protein CSARFSGGPQETQYF. The chain links TRBV20-1 to TRBJ2-5; TRBD2 matches 8 bases. V shed 2 bases, J shed 1 base, and the junction held 6 bases outside the gene matches. Germline V gene data show CDR1 as DFQATT and CDR2 as SNEGSKA (reference sequence). The CDR3 extends over 15 amino acids.

As concerns this clonotype: The junction and the germline gene differ at one end; a read error may be behind it. The genes are TRBV4-1 and TRBJ2-1, with D tentatively TRBD1 (6 bases). The end of the DNA is better explained by TRBJ2-7, so the J call may be wrong. In germline, CDR1 is MGHRA, CDR2 YSYEKL. The CDR3 length is 15 residues. The CDR3 sequence: CASRLSRGGPYGQYF. The CDR3 DNA follows: TGCGCCAGCAGGTTAAGCAGGGGTGGACCCTACGGGCAGTACTTC.

This clonotype was seen a handful of times. The chain carries TRBV29-1 and TRBJ1-2; 10 bases map to TRBD1. V gave up 0 bases and J gave up 6 bases; unmatched junction bases: 4. The CDR3 has 14 residues. Per germline, CDR1 SQVTM and CDR2 ANQGSEA. Here the CDR3 reads CSVEDQGTGDGYTF. In nucleotides, the CDR3 is TGCAGCGTTGAAGATCAAGGGACAGGGGATGGCTACACCTTC.

This clonotype was counted a few times. This rearrangement joins TRBV13 to TRBJ1-1; no clear D. The CDR3 spans 14 residues. Trimming left V 6 bases short and J 1 base short, with 12 bases between. In germline, CDR1 is PRHDT, CDR2 FYEKMQ (reference sequence). CDR3: CASSPPGPNTEAFF. The CDR3 DNA reads TGTGCCAGCAGTCCTCCCGGGCCGAACACTGAAGCTTTCTTT.

In its sample, this clonotype was seen many times. The J gene is TRBJ2-7, the V gene TRBV4-1; 12 nucleotides match TRBD2. The CDR3 has 16 residues. CDR1 and CDR2 from the germline V gene are MGHRA and YSYEKL. With 4 bases clipped from V and 3 bases from J, the junction kept 7 bases outside the gene matches. Here the CDR3 DNA reads TGCGCCAGCAGCCCCCGGACTAGCGGGGCCCGCTACGAGCAGTACTTC. It translates to CASSPRTSGARYEQYF.

V and J are TRBV27 and TRBJ1-6; D gene uncertain. Germline CDR1 and CDR2: MNHEY and SMNVEV (reference sequence). The V end lost 7 bases, the J end lost 10 bases, and 14 bases lay between the germline ends. The CDR3 is made up of 13 amino acids. The CDR3 DNA reads TGTGCCAGCAAGGTGGGCCCTGGGTCACCCCTCCACTTT. It translates to CASKVGPGSPLHF.